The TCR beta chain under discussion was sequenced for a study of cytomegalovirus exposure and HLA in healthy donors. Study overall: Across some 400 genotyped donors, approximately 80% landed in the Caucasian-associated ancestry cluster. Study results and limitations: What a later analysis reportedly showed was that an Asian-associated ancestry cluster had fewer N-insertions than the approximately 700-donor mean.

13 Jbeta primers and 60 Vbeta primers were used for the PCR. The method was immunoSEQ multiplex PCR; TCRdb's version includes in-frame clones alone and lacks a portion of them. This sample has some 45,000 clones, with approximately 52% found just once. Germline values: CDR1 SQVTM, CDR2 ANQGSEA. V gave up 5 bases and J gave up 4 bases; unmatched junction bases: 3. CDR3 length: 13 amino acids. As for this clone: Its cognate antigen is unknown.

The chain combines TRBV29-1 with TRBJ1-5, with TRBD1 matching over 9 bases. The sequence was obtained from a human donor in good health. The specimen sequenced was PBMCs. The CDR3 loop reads CSVRQGENQPQHF. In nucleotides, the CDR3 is TGCAGCGTTAGACAGGGGGAGAATCAGCCCCAGCATTTT.